The 11 T cell receptor beta chains given below trace back to one sample, sequenced in a study of spatial heterogeneity in lung cancer (dated by TCRdb to about 2019). The meaning of the sample's time point label: sample taken at primary tumor resection. Whole RNA extracted from tumor and nontumor lung tissue, or from cryopreserved PBMC samples, was used for TCR sequencing without cell sorting. The library was generated by 5' RACE. Sequencing instrument: NextSeq 500. TCRdb redid the processing of the public reads, applying fastp at Q25 and MiXCR, and retained in-frame beta chains. Rows matching on CDR3 protein sequence are summarized as one entry with the most common DNA and genes. Across this sample there are tens of thousands of distinct CDR3 sequences, with around 12% seen only once. Of the sample, roughly two fifths is held by the ten largest clones. The sample was PBMCs, taken at surgery. The receptors stem from a male donor with early-stage non-small cell lung cancer.

This clonotype has a count of ten or more. The chain carries TRBV6-2 or TRBV6-3 and TRBJ2-5, with a tentative D call TRBD2 (5 bases). CDR1 MNHEY and CDR2 SVGEGT come from the germline V gene. Trimming took off 6 bases at V and 5 bases at J, with 13 bases between the two ends. The CDR3 spans 13 residues. CDR3 bases: TGTGCCAGCAGCCGAGGACTCCTGGAGACCCAGTACTTC. Translation: CASSRGLLETQYF.

J is TRBJ2-3 and V is TRBV7-9, with TRBD2 as a possible D gene (5 bases). Trimming pared 6 bases from V and 2 bases from J, leaving 15 bases between. CDR1 is SEHNR and CDR2 is FQNEAQ in the germline V gene (reference sequence). This CDR3 has 15 residues. The CDR3: CASSPSGTFTDTQYF. CDR3 nucleotides: TGTGCCAGCAGTCCCAGCGGCACCTTCACAGATACGCAGTATTTT.

DNA for the CDR3: TGTGCCAGCAGCGTAGAGGGGATCTATCTCATTGGAAACACCATATATTTT. Protein: CASSVEGIYLIGNTIYF. The chain is built from TRBV9 and TRBJ1-3, with D possibly TRBD1 on 5 matching bases. Germline CDR1 SGDLS, CDR2 YYNGEE. The CDR3 totals 17 residues. The V end was cut by 0 bases, the J end by 3 bases, with 16 bases between.

This rearrangement joins TRBV6-2 or TRBV6-3 to TRBJ2-1; D not certain. The CDR3 spans 12 residues. Between the trimmed V and J ends, which lost 6 bases and 4 bases, there was a span of 7 bases. Per germline, CDR1 MNHEY and CDR2 SVGEGT. This chain's CDR3 is CASRAAYNEQFF. CDR3 sequence (DNA): TGTGCCAGCAGGGCTGCTTACAATGAGCAGTTCTTC.

V gene TRBV10-3 combines with J gene TRBJ1-4; D is unclear. With 0 bases removed from V and 7 bases from J, the gap between germline ends came to 9 bases. Germline CDR1 is ENHRY and CDR2 is SYGVKD. The CDR3 spans 14 residues. The CDR3 DNA is TGTGCCATCAGTGAGTCCGACAATGCTGAAAAACTGTTTTTT. It yields the protein CAISESDNAEKLFF.

The table lists this clonotype with a few counts. The V gene is TRBV6-1, the J gene TRBJ2-4, with 13 bases that match TRBD2. J gave up 0 bases and V 0 bases, and 11 bases lay outside the gene matches. Germline V gives CDR1 MNHNS, CDR2 SASEGT. CDR3 length equals 21 residues. The CDR3 DNA reads as TGTGCCAGCAGTGAAGCGGTGGGACTAGCGGGAACCCCACGAGCCAAAAACATTCAGTACTTC. It specifies CASSEAVGLAGTPRAKNIQYF.

There are a few counts of this clonotype. The chain recombines TRBV20-1 with TRBJ1-5; possibly TRBD1 for D (6 bases). This CDR3 has 15 amino acids. Per germline, CDR1 DFQATT and CDR2 SNEGSKA (reference sequence). Deletions cut 7 bases from V and 1 base from J, with 17 bases between. The CDR3 loop reads CSVGQPGRSNQPQHF. CDR3 DNA: TGCAGTGTCGGACAGCCAGGGCGAAGCAATCAGCCCCAGCATTTT.

The table lists this clonotype with a few counts. CDR3 in amino acids: CASSPGVPLHF. CDR3 coding DNA: TGTGCCAGCAGCCCTGGAGTACCCCTCCACTTT. The chain joins TRBV7-2 to TRBJ1-6; D uncertain. Per the germline V gene, CDR1 is SGHTA and CDR2 is FQGNSA. This CDR3 has 11 amino acids. Between the trimmed V and J ends, which lost 5 bases and 12 bases, there was a span of 8 bases. The full variable domain, rest sourced from reference TRBV7-2 and TRBJ1-6, is GAGVSQSPSNKVTEKGKDVELRCDPISGHTALYWYRQSLGQGLEFLIYFQGNSAPDKSGLPSDRFSAERTGGSVSTLTIQRTQQEDSAVYLCASSPGVPLHFGNGTRLTVT.

This clonotype was recorded at least ten times. The V and J genes are TRBV6-1 and TRBJ1-5, with 7 bases that match TRBD1. Germline V CDR1 and CDR2: MNHNS, SASEGT. V trimming: 5 bases; J trimming: 5 bases; junction bases outside the gene matches: 6. The CDR3 is 14 amino acids. CDR3 in amino acids: CASSYDRADQPQHF. The CDR3 DNA is TGTGCCAGCAGTTATGACAGGGCCGATCAGCCCCAGCATTTT.

This clonotype came up many times. The J gene is TRBJ2-1, the V gene TRBV7-2; D is unresolved. V lost 7 bases and J 8 bases, leaving 12 bases between the germline ends. The germline V gene encodes CDR1 SGHTA and CDR2 FQGNSA. The CDR3 loop spans 12 amino acids. This chain's CDR3 is CASTAYGYEQFF. CDR3 coding DNA: TGTGCCAGCACCGCTTACGGTTATGAGCAGTTCTTC. Using reference TRBV7-2 and TRBJ2-1 for the parts outside the CDR3, the full variable domain is GAGVSQSPSNKVTEKGKDVELRCDPISGHTALYWYRQSLGQGLEFLIYFQGNSAPDKSGLPSDRFSAERTGGSVSTLTIQRTQQEDSAVYLCASTAYGYEQFFGPGTRLTVL.

The CDR3 sequence is CSATPLAGVSTGELFF. As DNA, the CDR3 is TGCAGTGCTACACCCCTCGCGGGGGTTAGCACCGGGGAGCTGTTTTTT. The J gene is TRBJ2-2, the V gene TRBV20-1; 7 bases are shared with TRBD2. V shed 4 bases, J shed 4 bases, and the junction held 12 bases outside the gene matches. The germline CDR1 and CDR2 sequences are DFQATT and SNEGSKA (reference sequence). The CDR3 has 16 residues.